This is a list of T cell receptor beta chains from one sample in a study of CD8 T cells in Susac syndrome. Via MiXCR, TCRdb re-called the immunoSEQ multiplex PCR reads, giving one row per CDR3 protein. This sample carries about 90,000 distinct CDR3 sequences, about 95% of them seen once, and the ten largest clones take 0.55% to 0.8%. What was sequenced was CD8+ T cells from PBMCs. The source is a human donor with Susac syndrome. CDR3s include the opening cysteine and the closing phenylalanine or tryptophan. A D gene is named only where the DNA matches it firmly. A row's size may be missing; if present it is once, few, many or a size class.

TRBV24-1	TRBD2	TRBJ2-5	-	TGTGCCACCAGTGAGTCGGTAGCGGGGGAAGAGACCCAGTACTTC	CATSESVAGEETQYF
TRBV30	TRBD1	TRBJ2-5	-	TGTGCCTGGAGAAACCTGGACAGGGATTGGGAGACCCAGTACTTC	CAWRNLDRDWETQYF
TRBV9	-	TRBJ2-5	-	TGTGCCAGCTCGAGGGGGACCCTTCAAGAGACCCAGTACTTC	CASSRGTLQETQYF
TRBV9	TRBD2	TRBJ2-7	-	TGTGCCAGCAGCCCGGGACTAGCGGGGGGGCGGGTCGAGCAGTACTTC	CASSPGLAGGRVEQYF
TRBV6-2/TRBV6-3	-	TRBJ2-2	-	TGTGCCAGCAAAGAAACAGCGAACACCGGGGAGCTGTTTTTT	CASKETANTGELFF
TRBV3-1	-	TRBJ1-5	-	TGTGCCAGCAGCCAAGATAACAGGGCCGAGCCCCAGCATTTT	CASSQDNRAEPQHF
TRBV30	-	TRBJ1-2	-	TGTGCCTGGAGGCGACGGACAGACTTCTATGGCTACACCTTC	CAWRRRTDFYGYTF
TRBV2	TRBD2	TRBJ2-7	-	TGTGCCAGCAGTGGATCTAGCGGCGTAACCCACTTC	CASSGSSGVTHF
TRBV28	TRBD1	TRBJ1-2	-	TGTGCCAGCAGAAGGGACAGGGAAATAGATGGCTACACCTTC	CASRRDREIDGYTF
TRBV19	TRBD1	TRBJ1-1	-	TGTGCCAGTAGGGTATTGGTGGACAGGGTCGGATCGGCTTTCTTT	CASRVLVDRVGSAFF
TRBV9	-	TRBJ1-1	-	TGTGCCAGCAGCGGGGGACGCGAACTTGAGGCTTTCTTT	CASSGGRELEAFF
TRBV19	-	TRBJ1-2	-	TGTGCCAGTAGTGAGATAGCCGAAGCTAACTATGGCTACACCTTC	CASSEIAEANYGYTF
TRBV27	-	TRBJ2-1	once	TGTGCCAGCAGTTTCCCAAACAATGAGCAGTTCTTC	CASSFPNNEQFF
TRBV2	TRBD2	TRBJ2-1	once	TGTGCCAGCAGTGAGATATCTAGCGGGGCCGCGGTTAATGAGCAGTTCTTC	CASSEISSGAAVNEQFF
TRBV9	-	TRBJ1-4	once	TGTGCCAGCAGCGTCTGGGGGACTCCGAATGAAAAACTGTTTTTT	CASSVWGTPNEKLFF
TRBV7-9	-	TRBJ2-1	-	TGTGCCAGCAGCAGAGGGACTGATCCCTACAATGAGCAGTTCTTC	CASSRGTDPYNEQFF
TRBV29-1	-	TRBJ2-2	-	TGCAGCGTTGAAGATCCGCGTACCGGGGAGCTGTTTTTT	CSVEDPRTGELFF
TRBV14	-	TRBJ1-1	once	TGTGCCAGCAGCCCACAGGGACACACTGAAGCTTTCTTT	CASSPQGHTEAFF
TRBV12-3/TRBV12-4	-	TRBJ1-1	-	TGTGCCAGCACCGTGGGTTGGGGGGCTGAAGCTTTCTTT	CASTVGWGAEAFF
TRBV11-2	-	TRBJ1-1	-	TGTGCCAGCAGGGGCCAGGGCCCGAACACTGAAGCTTTCTTT	CASRGQGPNTEAFF
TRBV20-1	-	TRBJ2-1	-	TGCAGTGCTAGAGTAAAGGGTATCCTTTACAATGAGCAGTTCTTC	CSARVKGILYNEQFF
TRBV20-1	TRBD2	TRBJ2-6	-	TGCAGTGCTAGAGATCCGAGGGCGGCGGGGGGCCTTATCTCTGGGGCCAACGTCCTGACTTTC	CSARDPRAAGGLISGANVLTF
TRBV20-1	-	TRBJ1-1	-	TGCAGTGCTAGAGGGCAGCCCGCCGTAGAAGCTTTCTTT	CSARGQPAVEAFF
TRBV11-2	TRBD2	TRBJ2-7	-	TGTGCCAGCAGCTTAGTGCGGGGGGACTACGAGCAGTACTTC	CASSLVRGDYEQYF
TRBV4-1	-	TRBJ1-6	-	TGCGCCAGCAGCCACACAGGGAGTAATTCACCCCTCCACTTT	CASSHTGSNSPLHF
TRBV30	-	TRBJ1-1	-	TGTGCCTGGAGATCCTGGGGACTTAACGATGAAGCTTTCTTT	CAWRSWGLNDEAFF
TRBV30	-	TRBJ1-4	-	TGTGCCTGGAACAAGGGCAGGGTAACTAATGAAAAACTGTTTTTT	CAWNKGRVTNEKLFF
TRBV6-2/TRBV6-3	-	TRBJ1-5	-	TGTGCCAGCAAGGGGGGGGCAGGTCAGCCCCAGCATTTT	CASKGGAGQPQHF
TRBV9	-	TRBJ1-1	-	TGTGCCAGCAGCCCGCTTGGACAGATCAACACTGAAGCTTTCTTT	CASSPLGQINTEAFF
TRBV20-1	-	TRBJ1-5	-	TGCAGTGCTAGAGATTGGAGCAGGGTCTCAGATCAGCCCCAGCATTTT	CSARDWSRVSDQPQHF
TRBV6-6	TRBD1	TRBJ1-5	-	TGTGCCAGCAGCCACAGGGGGCAGAATCAGCCCCAGCATTTT	CASSHRGQNQPQHF
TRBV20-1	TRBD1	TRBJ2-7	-	TGCAGTGCTAGATCCCGGGACAGGGGTAATTACGAGCAGTACTTC	CSARSRDRGNYEQYF
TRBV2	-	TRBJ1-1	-	TGTGCCAGCAGTGAATACACGACAAGTAGTACTGAAGCTTTCTTT	CASSEYTTSSTEAFF
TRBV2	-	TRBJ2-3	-	TGTGCCAGCAGTGAGTGGGGAGGTAGCACAGATACGCAGTATTTT	CASSEWGGSTDTQYF
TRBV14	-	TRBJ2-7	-	TGTGCCAGCAGCCCGGGACCGATCTACGAGCAGTACTTC	CASSPGPIYEQYF
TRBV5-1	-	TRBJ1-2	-	TGCGCCAGCAGCTTGCAGGCCAGCGTAAACTATGGCTACACCTTC	CASSLQASVNYGYTF
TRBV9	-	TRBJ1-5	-	TGTGCCAGCAGCTTAGATAATGGGGTACAGCCCCAGCATTTT	CASSLDNGVQPQHF
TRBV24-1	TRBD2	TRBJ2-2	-	TGTGCCACCAGTGAGAGCGGGGGGGCTAACGGGGAGCTGTTTTTT	CATSESGGANGELFF
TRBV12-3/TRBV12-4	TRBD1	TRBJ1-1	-	TGTGCCAGCAGTTTATTCGGGACAGCGATTGATGGAGCTTTCTTT	CASSLFGTAIDGAFF
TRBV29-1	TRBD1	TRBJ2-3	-	TGCAGCCTCCCTGGGGGACAGGGGGCCACAGATACGCAGTATTTT	CSLPGGQGATDTQYF
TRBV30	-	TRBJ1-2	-	TGTGCCTGGAGCCACCCGGGGGAACAGCTTAACTATGGCTACACCTTC	CAWSHPGEQLNYGYTF
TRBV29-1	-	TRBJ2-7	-	TGCAGCGTTGAAGGGGCAGGATTCATCGACGAGCAGTACTTC	CSVEGAGFIDEQYF
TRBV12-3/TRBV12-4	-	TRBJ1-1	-	TGTGCCAGCAGTTTTTCGACTGGCATTGGTGAAGCTTTCTTT	CASSFSTGIGEAFF
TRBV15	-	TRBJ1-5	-	TGTGCCACCAGCGCAGGGGATAGCAATCAGCCCCAGCATTTT	CATSAGDSNQPQHF
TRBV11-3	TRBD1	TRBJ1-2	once	TGTGCCAGCAGCTTGGGAACAGGGGGCGCGGAGGGCTACACCTTC	CASSLGTGGAEGYTF
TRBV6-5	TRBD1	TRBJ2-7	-	TGTGCCAGCAGTTACACAAGGACAGGGTACGAGCAGTACTTC	CASSYTRTGYEQYF
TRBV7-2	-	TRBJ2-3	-	TGTGCCAGCAGCTCCCCTCCGGGCCGACTTAGCACAGATACGCAGTATTTT	CASSSPPGRLSTDTQYF
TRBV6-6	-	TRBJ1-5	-	TGTGCCAGCAAGGGGGATTTAGGTCGCAATCAGCCCCAGCATTTT	CASKGDLGRNQPQHF
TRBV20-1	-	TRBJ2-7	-	TGCAGTGCTAACATCGACTCCTACGAGCAGTACTTC	CSANIDSYEQYF
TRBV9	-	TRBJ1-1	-	TGTGCCAGCAGCGTAGGGAACCCGAGAGCTTTCTTT	CASSVGNPRAFF
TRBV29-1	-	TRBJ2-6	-	TGCAGCGTTGACACGGGGACGACTGGGGCCAACGTCCTGACTTTC	CSVDTGTTGANVLTF
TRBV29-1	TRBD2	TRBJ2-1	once	TGCAGCGGGATGCGGGGGAAGCAGTTCTTC	CSGMRGKQFF
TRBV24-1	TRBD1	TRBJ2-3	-	TGTGCCACCAGTGATCAGGGGGCTGGTGGCACAGATACGCAGTATTTT	CATSDQGAGGTDTQYF
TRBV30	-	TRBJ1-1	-	TGTGCCTGGAGTAGGGGGTATCGGGAAGCTTTCTTT	CAWSRGYREAFF
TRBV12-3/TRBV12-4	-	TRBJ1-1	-	TGTGCCAGCAGGGGTGAAGGGGCGAACACTGAAGCTTTCTTT	CASRGEGANTEAFF
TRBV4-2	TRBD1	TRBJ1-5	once	TGTGCCAGCAGCCACCCTTCTGGAGGGACAGCGGGTCAGCAGCCCCAGCATTTT	CASSHPSGGTAGQQPQHF
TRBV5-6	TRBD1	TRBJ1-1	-	TGTGCCAGCACCCCGAGGACAGGAATGAACACTGAAGCTTTCTTT	CASTPRTGMNTEAFF
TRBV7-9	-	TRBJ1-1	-	TGTGCCAGCAGCTCAGGGACTGAAGCTTTCTTT	CASSSGTEAFF
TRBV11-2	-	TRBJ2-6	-	TGTGCCAGCAGCTTCTCCTCTGGGGCCAACGTCCTGACTTTC	CASSFSSGANVLTF
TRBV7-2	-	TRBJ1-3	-	TGTGCCAGCAGCCTACAGGGAGACGGAAACACCATATATTTT	CASSLQGDGNTIYF